These T cell receptor beta chains were read from a single sample in a study of blood T cell repertoires in COVID-19. Repertoires were generated with immunoSEQ multiplex PCR, while TCRdb's copy carries only in-frame clones and drops some. Among roughly 100,000 clones, 71% were seen once, and the ten largest hold roughly 0.86%. Source material: peripheral blood. All receptors derive from a human donor with acute or convalescent COVID-19. The donor label of this sample is uncertain. Both conserved end residues are part of each CDR3.

J: TRBJ2-3; V: TRBV24-1; CDR3: CATSDRAGGTDTQYF
J: TRBJ1-1; V: TRBV3-1/TRBV3-2; CDR3: CASSQEGRTQAFF
J: TRBJ2-5; V: TRBV10-1; CDR3: CASSGTSDENQETQYF
J: TRBJ2-7; V: TRBV5-5; CDR3: CASSFTAGALVGDEQYF
J: TRBJ1-2; V: TRBV5-1; CDR3: CASSTQGMDYGYTF
J: TRBJ1-2; V: TRBV5-1; CDR3: CASSLAGANYGYTF
J: TRBJ1-2; V: TRBV7-9; CDR3: CASSPPGSYGYTF
J: TRBJ2-7; V: TRBV7-8; CDR3: CASSSRRLAGVYEQYF
J: TRBJ1-5; V: TRBV30; CDR3: CAWSPRSGTGYHQPQHF
J: TRBJ2-1; V: TRBV28; CDR3: CASLPGGGGTYNEQFF
J: TRBJ1-6; V: TRBV6-6; CDR3: CASSLHRGTGNSPLHF
J: TRBJ2-1; V: TRBV7-8; CDR3: CASTKGGGTSYNEQFF
J: TRBJ1-2; V: TRBV18; CDR3: CASSRDRNYGYTF
J: TRBJ1-5; V: TRBV7-9; CDR3: CASSLANTNQPQHF
J: TRBJ2-1; V: TRBV5-5; CDR3: CASSSPGGVNEQFF
J: TRBJ2-3; V: TRBV24-1; CDR3: CATSDPRGGSTDTQYF
J: TRBJ1-2; V: TRBV6-1; CDR3: CASSEPYGTGTGGYGYTF
J: TRBJ2-2; V: TRBV4-2; CDR3: CASSQDSRLAGGFYGELFF
J: TRBJ2-1; V: TRBV23-1; CDR3: CASSQSYENEQFF
J: TRBJ1-2; V: TRBV25-1; CDR3: CASSQEVSYGYTF
J: TRBJ2-3; V: TRBV3-1/TRBV3-2; CDR3: CASSSLTGTRSDTQYF
J: TRBJ2-7; V: TRBV27; CDR3: CASSFFHTGEGLPYEQYF
J: TRBJ1-2; V: TRBV7-9; CDR3: CASSPNAGTGGLDYTF
J: TRBJ2-3; V: TRBV6-6; CDR3: CASSLGNLAGGVPDTQYF
J: TRBJ1-1; V: TRBV6-6; CDR3: CASSYGQGNTEAFF
J: TRBJ2-5; V: TRBV27; CDR3: CASNSPGGSEAQYF
J: TRBJ2-1; V: TRBV3-1/TRBV3-2; CDR3: CASSQSHSNEQFF
J: TRBJ1-5; V: TRBV6-5; CDR3: CASSYSRQHQPQHF
J: TRBJ2-3; V: TRBV10-3; CDR3: CAISGLTDTQYF
J: TRBJ2-2; V: TRBV24-1; CDR3: CATSAPGGLEELFF
J: TRBJ2-7; V: TRBV6-5; CDR3: CASAPSSGGYEQYF
J: TRBJ2-5; V: TRBV19; CDR3: CASRGDRGRGETQYF
J: TRBJ2-2; V: TRBV5-1; CDR3: CASSSSKTGELFF
J: TRBJ1-2; V: TRBV21-1; CDR3: CASSGGQEAYGYTF
J: TRBJ1-6; V: TRBV21-1; CDR3: CASSRDRLNSPLHF
J: TRBJ2-3; V: TRBV18; CDR3: CASSSGTDTQYF
J: TRBJ2-7; V: TRBV18; CDR3: CASSPGFRTEQYF
J: TRBJ2-7; V: TRBV11-2; CDR3: CASSLERGGVKRDEQYF
J: TRBJ1-1; V: TRBV11-2; CDR3: CASSPPRRKPFGAFF
J: TRBJ1-3; V: TRBV7-2; CDR3: CASSRRGLDSGNTIYF
J: TRBJ1-1; V: TRBV6-2/TRBV6-3; CDR3: CASSAPGSREAFF
J: TRBJ2-4; V: TRBV4-1; CDR3: CASSQEIYQGTKNIQYF
J: TRBJ1-1; V: TRBV11-2; CDR3: CASSSLGGGWTEAFF
J: TRBJ1-1; V: TRBV13; CDR3: CASSLKDLGQESTEAFF
J: TRBJ1-1; V: TRBV29-1; CDR3: CSGRGGLNTEAFF
J: TRBJ2-3; V: TRBV5-1; CDR3: CASSAQGITDTQYF
J: TRBJ2-2; V: TRBV29-1; CDR3: CSVVETGVGTGELFF
J: TRBJ2-2; V: TRBV4-1; CDR3: CASSQVRVFGAGGPHTGELFF
J: TRBJ1-2; V: TRBV11-2; CDR3: CASSSARQGSRTF
J: TRBJ1-2; V: TRBV6-6; CDR3: CASSPGTISYGYTF
J: TRBJ1-2; V: TRBV15; CDR3: CATSRDDTRYGYTF
J: TRBJ1-6; V: TRBV3-1/TRBV3-2; CDR3: CASSQGQRINSPLHF
J: TRBJ2-2; V: TRBV10-3; CDR3: CAISERGGTNTGELFF
J: TRBJ2-3; V: TRBV3-1/TRBV3-2; CDR3: CASSQEAGLSELSTDTQYF
J: TRBJ1-5; V: TRBV2; CDR3: CASSDWTGLNQPQHF
J: TRBJ2-7; V: TRBV12-3/TRBV12-4; CDR3: CASSLGQGLEQYF